Each of the 17 T cell receptor beta chains below was sequenced from the same sample in a study of T cells in Graves' hyperthyroidism and ophthalmopathy. TCR beta CDR3 regions were amplified from RNA. The HTBI primer set drove a first-round RT-PCR of the TCR CDR3. TCRdb re-derived calls from the multiplex PCR reads in MiXCR, one entry per CDR3 protein. Of 500,000 to 800,000 distinct CDR3 sequences listed, 13% to 15% are singletons. The sequenced sample consisted of blood. The receptors originated from a woman in her forties or fifties with Graves' ophthalmopathy.

This clonotype was observed a handful of times. The chain's CDR3 is CSARDRNSRVFTDTQYF. CDR3 DNA sequence: TGCAGTGCTAGAGATCGTAATTCTCGAGTTTTCACAGATACGCAGTATTTT. V and J are TRBV20-1 and TRBJ2-3; D not certain. V was shortened by 0 bases and J by 2 bases, with 18 bases between the two germline ends. Looked up from germline, CDR1 is DFQATT and CDR2 is SNEGSKA (reference sequence). This CDR3 has 17 residues.

This clonotype has ten or more counts. The chain has TRBV18 and TRBJ2-7; 8 nucleotides align to TRBD2. This CDR3 is 14 amino acids long. Germline V lookup: CDR1 KGHSH, CDR2 LQKENI. The V segment lost 6 bases and the J segment 1 base; nucleotides outside the gene matches: 5. Written as DNA, the CDR3 is TGTGCCAGCTCTTACGGACTAGCTTCCTACGAGCAGTACTTC. Translating it yields CASSYGLASYEQYF.

This clonotype was counted many times. The chain couples TRBV12-5 to TRBJ1-1; D is possibly TRBD1 (5 bases). The V and J ends lost 1 base and 5 bases respectively, with 11 bases between them. Looked up from germline, CDR1 is LGHNT and CDR2 is FRNRAP. The CDR3 runs 14 residues. The DNA for the CDR3 is TGTGCTAGTGGTTTGGGGACATTGGGGACTGAAGCTTTCTTT. Its translation: CASGLGTLGTEAFF.

This clonotype was observed many times. The genes are TRBV6-1 and TRBJ1-2, with D possibly TRBD1 on 6 matching bases. The CDR3 has 15 residues. Germline CDR1 and CDR2: MNHNS and SASEGT. V lost 5 bases and J lost 9, with 22 bases in between. The CDR3 DNA is TGTGCCAGCAGTACTATTACGCAGGGGTACTTTCGCTACACCTTC. This translates into CASSTITQGYFRYTF.

The rearrangement uses TRBV5-4 and TRBJ1-5; 8 bases fit TRBD1. The J segment lost 3 bases and the V segment lost 7 bases, leaving 9 bases of the junction unmatched. This CDR3 is 15 amino acids long. From germline, CDR1 is SGHNT and CDR2 YYREEE (reference sequence). The CDR3 region has the DNA TGTGCCAGCTCGTCAGGGGGCATTGTCAATCAGCCCCAGCATTTT. Its protein is CASSSGGIVNQPQHF.

The CDR3 DNA sequence: TGTGCCAGCAGCTTACGCACAGGGGACACCGGGGAGCTGTTTTTT. Amino acids: CASSLRTGDTGELFF. The rearrangement links TRBV7-2 to TRBJ2-2, with 7 positions matching TRBD1. CDR1 is SGHTA, CDR2 FQGNSA, per germline. The V and J ends lost 2 bases and 3 bases, in that order; junction bases with no gene match: 3. The CDR3 consists of 15 residues.

This clonotype was detected many times. This rearrangement joins TRBV20-1 to TRBJ2-1; D is undetermined. The CDR3 runs 15 residues. Deletions cut 1 base from V and 4 bases from J, with 14 bases between. In germline, CDR1 is DFQATT, CDR2 SNEGSKA (reference sequence). In DNA form, the CDR3 reads TGCAGTGCTAGAGGGCCCGGCAGCGATTACAATGAGCAGTTCTTC. It encodes CSARGPGSDYNEQFF.

Many counts were recorded for this clonotype. The CDR3 sequence is CASSPHDVRGTRTDTQYF. For the CDR3, the DNA is TGTGCCAGCAGTCCCCACGACGTGAGAGGGACGAGAACAGATACGCAGTATTTT. The chain recombines TRBV6-2 or TRBV6-3 with TRBJ2-3; the D gene could be TRBD1 or TRBD2 (5 bases each). The germline V gene encodes CDR1 MNHEY and CDR2 SVGEGT. This CDR3 comprises 18 residues. V was shortened by 5 bases and J by 3 bases, with 24 bases between the two germline ends.

CDR3 bases: TGTGCCAGCAGCTCCCGGACTAGTAGATCCTACGAGCAGTACTTC. Translated: CASSSRTSRSYEQYF. The chain is built from TRBV6-2 or TRBV6-3 and TRBJ2-7; 7 bases match TRBD2. Germline trimming cut 6 bases from V and 1 base from J; bases unmatched to any gene: 9. Germline V gene lookup returns CDR1 MNHEY and CDR2 SVGEGT. CDR3 size: 15 residues.

Remarks on this clonotype: A much larger clone lies a single base off, so this may be a read error. The V and J genes are TRBV12-3 or TRBV12-4 and TRBJ1-2, with a weak D call TRBD1 (6 bases). This CDR3 region has 15 residues. The V end was cut by 7 bases, the J end by 3 bases, with 18 bases between. CDR3: CASILRGGQDYGYTF. The CDR3 coding sequence is TGTGCCAGCATCCTTCGGGGGGGCCAGGACTATGGCTACACCTTC.

This rearrangement joins TRBV6-2 or TRBV6-3 to TRBJ2-7, with TRBD2 as a possible D gene (5 bases). The CDR3 covers 18 residues. Germline V gives CDR1 MNHEY, CDR2 SVGEGT. V was pared by 0 bases and J by 2 bases, with 20 bases between. The CDR3 coding sequence is TGTGCCAGCAGTTACTCGGCTTTGGTGCGACTACACACCTACGAGCAGTACTTC. Protein product: CASSYSALVRLHTYEQYF.

This clonotype was seen at least ten times. J is TRBJ2-1 and V is TRBV5-1; maybe TRBD2 (6 bases). Between the trimmed V and J ends, which lost 4 bases and 4 bases, there was a span of 9 bases. The germline gives CDR1 SGHRS, CDR2 YFSETQ. The length of the CDR3 is 13 residues. The CDR3 spells CASSQGTYNEQFF. CDR3 nucleotide sequence: TGCGCCAGCAGCCAAGGGACTTACAATGAGCAGTTCTTC. Supplemented by reference TRBV5-1 and TRBJ2-1, the full variable domain reads KAGVTQTPRYLIKTRGQQVTLSCSPISGHRSVSWYQQTPGQGLQFLFEYFSETQRNKGNFPGRFSGRQFSNSRSEMNVSTLELGDSALYLCASSQGTYNEQFFGPGTRLTVL.

Note on this clonotype: Given a much more abundant clone one base away, this may be a read error. CDR3 in amino acids: CSSLGAGGESSYNEQFF. In DNA, the CDR3 is TGCAGCTCCCTTGGAGCGGGAGGGGAAAGCTCCTACAATGAGCAGTTCTTC. This chain connects TRBV29-1 to TRBJ2-1, with 10 nucleotides matching TRBD2. After removal of 8 bases from V and 0 bases from J, the junction contained 13 bases not matched to a gene. From germline, CDR1 is SQVTM and CDR2 ANQGSEA. The CDR3 covers 17 residues.

The CDR3 is CASSYGGGPAEKLFF. The CDR3 DNA reads as TGTGCCAGCAGTTACGGGGGGGGACCGGCTGAAAAACTGTTTTTT. The V and J genes are TRBV6-5 and TRBJ1-4; perhaps TRBD1 as D (5 bases). The V and J ends lost 2 bases and 7 bases respectively, with 14 bases between them. The CDR3 length is 15 residues. Per germline, CDR1 MNHEY and CDR2 SVGAGI.

The sample holds many counts of this clonotype. The J gene is TRBJ2-3, the V gene TRBV7-6, with TRBD2 matching over 8 bases. After removal of 4 bases from V and 0 bases from J, the junction contained 3 bases not matched to a gene. CDR1 is SGHVS and CDR2 is FNYEAQ in the germline V gene. The CDR3 is 15 amino acids. CDR3 amino acids: CASSYQRESTDTQYF. Here the CDR3 DNA reads TGTGCCAGCAGCTACCAGCGGGAGAGCACAGATACGCAGTATTTT.

This chain's CDR3 is CASSQVGVPGANVLTF. The CDR3 DNA is TGTGCCAGCAGCCAGGTGGGGGTTCCTGGGGCCAACGTCCTGACTTTC. The chain is built from TRBV6-2 or TRBV6-3 and TRBJ2-6; either TRBD1 or TRBD2 may fit D (5 bases each). This CDR3 is built from 16 residues. Trimming shortened V by 6 bases and J by 2 bases, and 14 bases separated the two germline ends. Germline loops: CDR1 MNHEY, CDR2 SVGEGT.

This clonotype was seen a few times. The chain uses TRBV6-1 and TRBJ1-1; TRBD1 might be the D (6 bases). The germline CDR1 and CDR2 sequences are MNHNS and SASEGT. CDR3 length: 14 amino acids. Trimming shortened V by 3 bases and J by 3 bases, and 11 bases separated the two germline ends. Here the CDR3 DNA reads TGTGCCAGCAGTGAGGGGGGCAGGTACACTGAAGCTTTCTTT. Amino acids: CASSEGGRYTEAFF.